Here is one T cell receptor (beta chain) with its context. This entry comes from a study of identical twins. V lost 3 bases and J 2 bases, leaving 13 bases between the germline ends. Germline CDR1 and CDR2: SEHNR and FQNEAQ (reference sequence). The CDR3 consists of 15 residues. With template switching, a universal primer site was added, and the cDNA carried unique molecular identifiers. TCRdb re-called the 5' RACE reads with MiXCR, one entry per CDR3 protein. The data show 500,000 to 550,000 distinct CDR3 sequences, less than 25% seen once. The same sample was also studied in work on T cells expressing NK-cell markers.

The source material was CD4+ T cells sorted from blood. The chain joins TRBV7-9 to TRBJ2-5; D gene ambiguous. The source of this sequence is a woman between 18 and 29 years old in good health. As DNA, the CDR3 is TGTGCCAGCAGCTTCCCCTCGGCGGCGCAAGAGACCCAGTACTTC. Its translation is CASSFPSAAQETQYF.